The 22 T cell receptor beta chains given below trace back to one sample, sequenced in a study of breast tumors, draining lymph nodes, adjacent tissues. TCRdb processed the multiplex PCR reads anew with MiXCR; each CDR3 protein has one entry. The sample consists of approximately 52,000 distinct CDR3 sequences, roughly 41% of them appearing once. The source material was breast tumor tissue. The source is a female donor with breast cancer. Some clones in this sample may be carry-over from other donors' samples.

This clonotype was counted many times. A much larger clone is a single base away; this may be a read error. V and J are TRBV6-6 and TRBJ2-5; the match to TRBD1 covers 8 bases. V trimming: 6 bases; J trimming: 5 bases; junction bases outside the gene matches: 8. Germline lookup yields CDR1 MNHNY and CDR2 SVGAGI (reference sequence). This CDR3 comprises 14 residues. The CDR3 DNA reads as TGTGCCAGCAGGCCTACAGGGGGAGCGGAGACCCAGTACTTC. It codes for CASRPTGGAETQYF.

The sample holds many counts of this clonotype. The chain links TRBV5-6 to TRBJ1-6; D unclear. Looked up from germline, CDR1 is SGHDT and CDR2 is YYEEEE. V lost 4 bases and J lost 9, with 14 bases in between. The CDR3 loop spans 14 amino acids. The CDR3 loop is CASSRAGLGSPLHF. DNA for the CDR3: TGTGCCAGCAGCCGGGCGGGTTTGGGTTCACCCCTCCACTTT.

This chain links TRBV11-2 with TRBJ1-1; D not certain. V was clipped by 0 bases and J by 4 bases, with 6 bases between them. This CDR3 comprises 13 residues. Germline CDR1 reads SGHAT; CDR2 reads FQNNGV. The DNA for the CDR3 is TGTGCCAGCAGCTTAGACGGGTTCACTGAAGCTTTCTTT. Protein product: CASSLDGFTEAFF.

With respect to this clonotype: One end of the junction varies from germline; a read error may be responsible. The CDR3 nucleotides read TGCAGTGCTGGAGATATAACGGATGAGCCGTTCTTC. It translates to CSAGDITDEPFF. V gene TRBV20-1 combines with J gene TRBJ2-1; D gene ambiguous. CDR3 length: 12 amino acids. Germline V gene data show CDR1 as DFQATT and CDR2 as SNEGSKA (reference sequence).

The chain uses TRBV28 and TRBJ2-1, with a possible D match to TRBD1 (6 bases). Between the trimmed V and J ends, which lost 2 bases and 4 bases, there was a span of 9 bases. Germline CDR1 is MDHEN and CDR2 is SYDVKM. The CDR3 is 14 amino acids. The CDR3 spells CASSLRTAYNEQFF. CDR3 nucleotides: TGTGCCAGCAGTTTACGGACAGCGTACAATGAGCAGTTCTTC. The full variable domain, completed using reference TRBV28 and TRBJ2-1, is DVKVTQSSRYLVKRTGEKVFLECVQDMDHENMFWYRQDPGLGLRLIYFSYDVKMKEKGDIPEGYSVSREKKERFSLILESASTNQTSMYLCASSLRTAYNEQFFGPGTRLTVL.

This chain joins TRBV7-3 and TRBJ2-1, with 9 bases aligning to TRBD2. V trimming: 4 bases; J trimming: 6 bases; junction bases outside the gene matches: 10. This CDR3 spans 16 amino acids. Germline CDR1 reads SGHTA; CDR2 reads FQGTGA. The CDR3 region is CASSWSGASGINEQFF. The CDR3 DNA reads as TGTGCCAGCAGCTGGTCGGGGGCTAGCGGGATCAATGAGCAGTTCTTC.

This clonotype rates as medium-sized. The chain combines TRBV20-1 with TRBJ2-7; 7 nucleotides match TRBD1. With V trimmed by 6 bases and J by 2 bases, 13 bases remained unmatched. Germline V gene lookup returns CDR1 DFQATT and CDR2 SNEGSKA (reference sequence). The CDR3 has 15 residues. CDR3 coding DNA: TGCAGTGCGGATTACAGGGGAGAGAGGACCTACGAGCAGTACTTC. Translation gives CSADYRGERTYEQYF.

Ten or more counts support this clonotype. The CDR3 here is CASKIGLAVKETQYF. DNA for the CDR3: TGTGCCAGCAAAATTGGACTAGCGGTAAAAGAGACCCAGTACTTC. The rearrangement links TRBV6-2 or TRBV6-3 to TRBJ2-5; 10 bases map to TRBD2. CDR3 length: 15 residues. J lost 3 bases, V lost 7 bases, and 8 bases had no gene match. Looked up from germline, CDR1 is MNHEY and CDR2 is SVGEGT.

Concerning this clonotype itself: This could be a read error, since a much larger clone is one nucleotide away. The V gene is TRBV6-2 or TRBV6-3, the J gene TRBJ2-7; 9 bases map to TRBD1. The trim removed 6 bases at V and 0 bases at J, leaving 6 bases unmatched. The CDR3 runs 15 residues. Germline values: CDR1 MNHEY, CDR2 SVGEGT. This CDR3 reads CASSRDREYSYEQYF. CDR3 nucleotide sequence: TGTGCCAGCAGCCGGGACAGGGAATACTCCTACGAGCAGTACTTC.

This clonotype was found many times. The rearrangement uses TRBV20-1 and TRBJ2-5; no firm D call. In germline, CDR1 is DFQATT, CDR2 SNEGSKA (reference sequence). The CDR3 contains 15 residues. With 6 bases removed from V and 2 bases from J, the gap between germline ends came to 19 bases. The CDR3 DNA reads as TGCAGTGCCCACACTCCCCGGAGATCTCAAGAGACCCAGTACTTC. Protein sequence: CSAHTPRRSQETQYF.

Ten or more counts support this clonotype. The chain joins TRBV5-6 to TRBJ1-6; D call uncertain. In germline, CDR1 is SGHDT, CDR2 YYEEEE. V was clipped by 3 bases and J by 3 bases, with 7 bases between them. The CDR3 totals 14 residues. This CDR3 reads CASSSRNYNSPLHF. In DNA form, the CDR3 reads TGTGCCAGCAGCTCCCGAAACTATAATTCACCCCTCCACTTT. The entire variable domain, with the rest obtained from reference TRBV5-6 and TRBJ1-6, is as follows: DAGVTQSPTHLIKTRGQQVTLRCSPKSGHDTVSWYQQALGQGPQFIFQYYEEEERQRGNFPDRFSGHQFPNYSSELNVNALLLGDSALYLCASSSRNYNSPLHFGNGTRLTVT.

This clonotype was counted ten times or more. The J gene is TRBJ2-5, the V gene TRBV19, with D possibly matching TRBD2 (7 bases). This CDR3 is 14 amino acids long. Germline lookup yields CDR1 LNHDA and CDR2 SQIVND (reference sequence). With 3 bases removed from V and 6 bases from J, the gap between germline ends came to 14 bases. The CDR3 loop reads CASSMGGAWKTQYF. The CDR3, as DNA: TGTGCCAGTAGTATGGGGGGGGCATGGAAGACCCAGTACTTC.

This chain joins TRBV7-8 and TRBJ1-5; perhaps TRBD1 as D (6 bases). This CDR3 is 14 amino acids long. Germline V gives CDR1 SGHVS, CDR2 FQNEAQ. V was clipped by 5 bases and J by 4 bases, with 12 bases between them. CDR3 region: CASSRGQINQPQHF. In DNA, the CDR3 is TGTGCCAGCAGCCGCGGACAGATAAATCAGCCCCAGCATTTT.

This clonotype showed up many times. The chain has TRBV28 and TRBJ2-3, with 9 positions matching TRBD2. Germline lookup yields CDR1 MDHEN and CDR2 SYDVKM. Trimming removed 4 bases from V and 2 bases from J; junction bases left unmatched: 4. The CDR3 is 15 amino acids. The CDR3, as DNA: TGTGCCAGCAGTTCGACTAGCGGCTTCACAGATACGCAGTATTTT. Amino acids: CASSSTSGFTDTQYF.

At least ten counts were recorded for this clonotype. The CDR3 DNA follows: TGTGCCAGCAGTCCAACGCCAGGGTCTGAGCAGTTCTTC. Amino acids: CASSPTPGSEQFF. The chain couples TRBV7-3 to TRBJ2-1, with a tentative D call TRBD1 (5 bases). The V gene's germline CDR1 is SGHTA and CDR2 FQGTGA. The CDR3 is made up of 13 amino acids. Trimming stripped 6 bases from V and 9 bases from J, with 15 bases between.

The chain combines TRBV10-3 with TRBJ2-1; 16 bases agree with TRBD2. J was trimmed by 6 bases and V by 10 bases; bases with no gene match: 24. CDR1 ENHRY and CDR2 SYGVKD come from the germline V gene. The CDR3 runs to 21 residues. CDR3: CATQSIRQQDGTSGRANEQFF. CDR3 nucleotides: TGTGCCACTCAGAGTATAAGACAGCAGGACGGGACTAGCGGGAGGGCCAATGAGCAGTTCTTC.

The chain has TRBV20-1 and TRBJ2-3; D is ambiguous. The CDR3 sequence is 11 residues long. Germline V gene data show CDR1 as DFQATT and CDR2 as SNEGSKA (reference sequence). The V gene lost 3 bases and the J gene lost 5 bases, with 6 bases spanning the gap. The CDR3: CSASAGDTQYF. The CDR3 nucleotides are TGCAGTGCTAGCGCCGGAGATACGCAGTATTTT.

This clonotype has only one observation. This chain joins TRBV20-1 and TRBJ2-7; TRBD2 agrees at 10 bases. The CDR3 extends over 14 amino acids. The V and J ends lost 4 bases and 6 bases, in that order; junction bases with no gene match: 9. CDR1 and CDR2 (germline): DFQATT, SNEGSKA (reference sequence). CDR3 nucleotides: TGCAGTGCTAAACTAGCGGGACAAACCTCCGAGCAGTACTTC. Translation: CSAKLAGQTSEQYF.

This clonotype was recorded many times. The rearrangement links TRBV2 to TRBJ2-1; 7 nucleotides agree with TRBD1. This CDR3 has 14 residues. V dropped 6 bases and J dropped 7; count of bases not matched to a gene: 9. CDR1 is SNHLY and CDR2 is FYNNEI in the germline V gene. This chain's CDR3 is CASRGQVLGNEQFF. The CDR3 nucleotides read TGTGCCAGCAGAGGACAGGTCCTCGGGAATGAGCAGTTCTTC.

This clonotype was counted many times. DNA for the CDR3: TGTGCCAGCAGTTCAATCCCCCCAGGCCGCAATCAGCCCCAGCATTTT. Protein product: CASSSIPPGRNQPQHF. The chain employs TRBV27 and TRBJ1-5, with unresolved D. V dropped 4 bases and J dropped 2 bases, with 15 bases sitting between them. CDR1 is MNHEY and CDR2 is SMNVEV in the germline V gene (reference sequence). This CDR3 spans 16 amino acids.

The CDR3 here is CASGFTVETQYF. The DNA for the CDR3 is TGTGCCAGCGGGTTTACCGTAGAGACCCAGTACTTC. V gene TRBV2 combines with J gene TRBJ2-5, with D unclear. The germline V gene encodes CDR1 SNHLY and CDR2 FYNNEI. The length of the CDR3 is 12 residues. V gave up 8 bases and J gave up 4 bases, with 11 bases separating them.

The V gene is TRBV6-4, the J gene TRBJ2-7, with 13 bases aligning to TRBD2. The ends lost 1 base at V and 5 bases at J; junction bases unmatched: 11. Germline-derived CDR1 and CDR2 are MRHNA and SNTAGT. This CDR3 is 18 amino acids long. The CDR3 DNA sequence: TGTGCCAGCAGTGACTACGGACTAGCGGGAGTACATCCCCACGAGCAGTACTTC. Amino acids: CASSDYGLAGVHPHEQYF.